These 3 T cell receptor beta chains came from one sample sequenced in a study of PD-1 blockade in classical Hodgkin lymphoma. Exposure to brentuximab vedotin varied, and each patient had relapsed following autologous stem cell transplantation. This table comes from immunoSEQ multiplex PCR, and its TCRdb copy is limited to in-frame clones, with some not included. Of 35,000 to 45,000 clones in the sample, under 75% were seen once. The sequencing used peripheral blood mononuclear cells (PBMCs), collected at baseline. Receptors originate from a human donor with classical Hodgkin lymphoma.

Only one count was recorded for this clone. J is TRBJ2-1 and V is TRBV30, with 8 bases that match TRBD1. This CDR3 region has 21 residues. Germline V gene data show CDR1 as GTSNPN and CDR2 as SVGIG (reference sequence). Trimming at V came to 0 bases and at J to 6 bases, leaving 25 bases not matched to a gene. DNA for the CDR3: TGTGCCTGGAGTGTACAGAGTCCTGGGCCTTTCGGACAGGGAGAACCCAATGAGCAGTTCTTC. Protein product: CAWSVQSPGPFGQGEPNEQFF.

The CDR3 DNA reads TGTGCCAGCAGCTTATCGGCGGGACGCACAGATACGCAGTATTTT. Protein: CASSLSAGRTDTQYF. The chain uses TRBV7-3 and TRBJ2-3; tentatively, D is TRBD2 (6 bases). V lost 2 bases and J 1 base, leaving 10 bases between the germline ends. The CDR3 covers 15 residues. Germline CDR1 reads SGHTA; CDR2 reads FQGTGA.

J is TRBJ1-1 and V is TRBV15, with TRBD1 as a possible D gene (5 bases). V was cut by 0 bases and J by 10 bases, with 9 bases left in between. This CDR3 comprises 12 residues. Germline-derived CDR1 and CDR2 are LNHNV and YYDKDF (reference sequence). The CDR3 sequence is CATSRDWRGAFF. CDR3 nucleotides: TGTGCCACCAGCAGAGATTGGAGGGGAGCTTTCTTT.